This T cell receptor beta chain was documented in a study of T cells in Graves' hyperthyroidism and ophthalmopathy. CDR3 length: 11 residues. The germline V gene has CDR1 SEHNR and CDR2 FQNEAQ (reference sequence). Trimming removed 1 base from V and 12 bases from J, with 10 bases in between. A few counts support this clonotype. Its antigen remains unknown. The study's findings and limits: Most thyroid clonotypes that were expanded above 0.001 also turned up in blood.

The TCR beta CDR3 regions underwent amplification using RNA transcripts as the source. The TCR CDR3 first-round RT-PCR relied on the HTBI primer set. Via MiXCR, TCRdb re-called the multiplex PCR reads, giving one row per CDR3 protein. The sample records around 700,000 distinct CDR3 sequences, under 45% being singletons. Stable hyperthyroidism: no ophthalmopathy progression over 18 months of follow-up. It was uncontrolled infection, other autoimmune disease, pregnancy or lactation that excluded patients. It was 8 to 10 ml of fresh peripheral blood that supplied the PBMCs. The sequenced sample was blood. This sequence joins TRBV7-9 and TRBJ2-7; D unresolved. The clonotype originates from a woman aged 40 to 55 with Graves' hyperthyroidism. The CDR3 coding sequence is TGTGCCAGCAGCTTAGGGCCTCGCCGGTACTTC. Translated, it gives CASSLGPRRYF. Based on the CDR3 plus reference TRBV7-9 and TRBJ2-7, the full variable domain is DTGVSQNPRHKITKRGQNVTFRCDPISEHNRLYWYRQTLGQGPEFLTYFQNEAQLEKSRLLSDRFSAERPKGSFSTLEIQRTEQGDSAMYLCASSLGPRRYFGPGTRLTVT.